The rows below give T cell receptor beta chains drawn from one sample of a study of glioma-infiltrating T cells after dendritic cell vaccination. Sequencing was performed with immunoSEQ multiplex PCR; in TCRdb, only in-frame clones are kept and a portion is missing. The table records more than 70,000 clones, around nine tenths of them present only once. Here the sequenced sample was blood, taken after dendritic cell vaccination. These receptors came from a human donor with glioblastoma. CDR3s include the opening cysteine and the closing phenylalanine or tryptophan. D genes are given only for firm matches. Clone size appears in some rows only: once, few, many, or a class for an expanded clone.

size	V	D	J	DNA	CDR3
NA	TRBV18	NA	TRBJ1-5	TGTGCCAGCTCAGGGGCAGATGGCGATCAGCCCCAGCATTTT	CASSGADGDQPQHF
once	TRBV7-9	NA	TRBJ2-3	TGTGCCAGCAGCGCCCCATCCCTAGGAGCAGATACGCAGTATTTT	CASSAPSLGADTQYF
NA	TRBV4-3	TRBD2	TRBJ2-3	TGCGCCAGCAGCCTTCTAGCGGGGGGCACAGATACGCAGTATTTT	CASSLLAGGTDTQYF
NA	TRBV27	NA	TRBJ1-4	TGTGCCAGCAGTTTAATGGGAGGGAATGAAAAACTGTTTTTT	CASSLMGGNEKLFF
NA	TRBV10-2	NA	TRBJ1-2	TGCGCCAGCAGTGAGCGGGAGAACTATGGCTACACCTTC	CASSERENYGYTF
NA	TRBV4-1	NA	TRBJ1-2	TGCGCCAGCAGCCAAGTACCGGGACTCTATGGCTACACCTTC	CASSQVPGLYGYTF
NA	TRBV29-1	TRBD2	TRBJ2-3	TGCAGCCGTGACGGGGGGGGCACAGATACGCAGTATTTT	CSRDGGGTDTQYF
NA	TRBV5-1	TRBD1	TRBJ1-4	TGCGCCAGCAGCTTGGAGGGGGCCGAAAAACTGTTTTTT	CASSLEGAEKLFF
NA	TRBV2	NA	TRBJ1-4	TGTGCCAACCAGAAGACAACTAATGAAAAACTGTTTTTT	CANQKTTNEKLFF
NA	TRBV18	NA	TRBJ2-5	TGTGCCAGCTCCCCCGTAGGGAGAGAGACCCAGTACTTC	CASSPVGRETQYF
NA	TRBV7-9	NA	TRBJ2-3	TGTGCCAGCAGCTACTCAGATACGCAGTATTTT	CASSYSDTQYF
few	TRBV19	TRBD1	TRBJ2-7	TGTGCCAGTAGACCCCGGGGACAGGGGGCCTACGAGCAGTACTTC	CASRPRGQGAYEQYF
NA	TRBV5-6	NA	TRBJ1-3	TGTGCCAGCAGCTTGACAGGGCGAGGAAACACCATATATTTT	CASSLTGRGNTIYF
NA	TRBV19	NA	TRBJ2-7	TGTGCCAGTACCAAGGGGGTCCCGAACTACGAGCAGTACTTC	CASTKGVPNYEQYF
NA	TRBV7-9	TRBD2	TRBJ2-3	TGTGCCAGCAGATACGGGACTAGCGGGACCTCCACAGATACGCAGTATTTT	CASRYGTSGTSTDTQYF
NA	TRBV18	NA	TRBJ1-1	TGTGCCAGCTCAGGAGGGAACACTGAAGCTTTCTTT	CASSGGNTEAFF
NA	TRBV25-1	TRBD2	TRBJ2-1	TGTGCCAGCAGTGACTCTAGCGGGGGGCTCGGTGAGCAGTTCTTC	CASSDSSGGLGEQFF
NA	TRBV11-2	TRBD1	TRBJ1-2	TGTGCCAGCAGCTTAGGGACAGGGCTGAGCTACACCTTC	CASSLGTGLSYTF
NA	TRBV19	TRBD1	TRBJ2-1	TGTGCCAGTAGTATCTTTTCCGGGACAGGGGGTTACAATGAGCAGTTCTTC	CASSIFSGTGGYNEQFF
NA	TRBV27	TRBD2	TRBJ2-2	TGTGCCAGCTATAGCGGGGGAAACACCGGGGAGCTGTTTTTT	CASYSGGNTGELFF
NA	TRBV27	TRBD1	TRBJ1-5	TGTGCCAGCACCTCCCGACAGGGGGCTCAGCCCCAGCATTTT	CASTSRQGAQPQHF
NA	TRBV7-9	NA	TRBJ1-2	TGTGCCAGCAGCGCTCCCGGCAGGGCCGGCTGGGGCTACACCTTC	CASSAPGRAGWGYTF
few	TRBV7-9	TRBD1	TRBJ2-1	TGTGCCAGCAGCTTAGCCCGGGACAGGTTCATCAATGAGCAGTTCTTC	CASSLARDRFINEQFF
NA	TRBV7-9	TRBD1	TRBJ1-2	TGTGCCAGCAGCTTGGACAGGGGCTACACCTTC	CASSLDRGYTF
NA	TRBV7-2	NA	TRBJ1-1	TGTGCCAGCAGCCTCCGACAGGAATTGGATGCTTTCTTT	CASSLRQELDAFF
NA	TRBV18	TRBD1	TRBJ1-1	TGTGCCAGCTCACCGGCAGGGGGCACCTTTCGGGCTTTCTTT	CASSPAGGTFRAFF
once	TRBV2	NA	TRBJ1-5	TGTGCCAGCAGCGGTGAGGCTCAGCCCCAGCATTTT	CASSGEAQPQHF
NA	TRBV9	NA	TRBJ2-7	TGTGCCAGCAGCGTAGGGCAGGGTCCCTACGAGCAGTACTTC	CASSVGQGPYEQYF
NA	TRBV4-3	TRBD2	TRBJ2-1	TGCGCCAGCAGTCGGTTACTAGCGGGGGTAGAGCAGTTCTTC	CASSRLLAGVEQFF
NA	TRBV11-2	NA	TRBJ1-1	TGTGCCAGCAGCCCCAGCACTGAAGCTTTCTTT	CASSPSTEAFF
NA	TRBV7-8	TRBD2	TRBJ2-7	TGTGCCAGCAGCCGTAGCGGGGGGTGGGAGTTACTGAACTACGAGCAGTACTTC	CASSRSGGWELLNYEQYF
NA	TRBV6-1	NA	TRBJ2-7	TGTGCCAGCAGCGCTAGGGGCTACGAGCAGTACTTC	CASSARGYEQYF
once	TRBV9	TRBD2	TRBJ2-3	TGTGCCAGCAGCGTAGATGCGGGGGGGAGGACAGATACGCAGTATTTT	CASSVDAGGRTDTQYF
once	TRBV19	NA	TRBJ1-1	TGTGCCAGTAGTAGTGACAGGAATAGGAACACTGAAGCTTTCTTT	CASSSDRNRNTEAFF
NA	TRBV29-1	TRBD1	TRBJ1-5	TGCAGCGTCGTGGGACAGAGCAATCAGCCCCAGCATTTT	CSVVGQSNQPQHF
NA	TRBV5-1	TRBD2	TRBJ2-2	TGCGCCAGCAGCCAAGGACTAGCCGGGGAGCTGTTTTTT	CASSQGLAGELFF
NA	TRBV5-1	TRBD2	TRBJ2-1	TGCGCCAGCAGCCCCCGACTAGCGGGAGGCGTTGAGCAGTTCTTC	CASSPRLAGGVEQFF
NA	TRBV6-5	TRBD1	TRBJ2-5	TGTGCCAGCAGTTACTCTCGACAGGGGTGGGAGACCCAGTACTTC	CASSYSRQGWETQYF
once	TRBV23-1	TRBD2	TRBJ2-1	TGCGCCAGCAGTCAATCCCGTTGTCCGGGGACTAGCGGGAGGGCCGCCAATGAGCAGTTCTTC	CASSQSRCPGTSGRAANEQFF
NA	TRBV5-1	NA	TRBJ2-3	TGCGCCAGCAGCTTGGGACAGAACACAGATACGCAGTATTTT	CASSLGQNTDTQYF
NA	TRBV7-8	TRBD2	TRBJ2-3	TGTGCCAGCAGCTTAGGGTGGACTAGCGGAGATACGCAGTATTTT	CASSLGWTSGDTQYF
NA	TRBV11-2	TRBD2	TRBJ2-3	TGTGCCAGCAGCTTAGTAGCGGGAGGGAGCACAGATACGCAGTATTTT	CASSLVAGGSTDTQYF
NA	TRBV5-1	TRBD2	TRBJ2-7	TGCGCCAGCAGCTCACTAGCGGGAGTTGTCGACGAGCAGTACTTC	CASSSLAGVVDEQYF
NA	TRBV29-1	NA	TRBJ1-1	TGCAGCGCCCAAATAGGGGCGAACACTGAAGCTTTCTTT	CSAQIGANTEAFF
NA	TRBV19	NA	TRBJ2-5	TGTGCCAGTAGATATTCCGGTTCCCAGTACTTC	CASRYSGSQYF